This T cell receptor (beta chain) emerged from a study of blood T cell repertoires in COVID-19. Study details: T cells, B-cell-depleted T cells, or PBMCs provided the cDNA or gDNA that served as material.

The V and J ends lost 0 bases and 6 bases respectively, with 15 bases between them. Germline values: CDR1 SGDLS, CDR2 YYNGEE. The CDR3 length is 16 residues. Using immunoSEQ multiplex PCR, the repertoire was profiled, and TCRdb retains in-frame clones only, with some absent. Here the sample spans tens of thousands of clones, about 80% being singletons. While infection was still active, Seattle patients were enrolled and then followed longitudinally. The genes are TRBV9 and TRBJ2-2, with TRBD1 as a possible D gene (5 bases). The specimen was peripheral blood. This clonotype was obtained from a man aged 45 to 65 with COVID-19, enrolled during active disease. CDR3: CASSVVEIVGPGELFF. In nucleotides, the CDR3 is TGTGCCAGCAGCGTAGTGGAAATCGTGGGGCCCGGGGAGCTGTTTTTT.